Listed below are T cell receptor beta chains from one sample, sequenced in a study of blood T cell repertoires in COVID-19. The repertoire was sequenced with immunoSEQ multiplex PCR; TCRdb's copy has only in-frame clones and lacks some. Counted here are 400,000 to 500,000 clones, about 88% occurring once; the ten biggest clones make up 1.4%. Sequenced sample: PBMCs or T cells enriched from blood (not recorded which). These receptors came from a woman between 18 and 29 years old who had been exposed to COVID-19. The CDR3 runs from the conserved cysteine through the conserved F or W. D genes are given only for firm matches. Clone size is stated in some rows and not others, as once, few, many or a class when expanded.

size: NA; J: TRBJ2-3; D: NA; V: TRBV19; DNA: TGTGCCAGTAGTATCGCGGCGGCTACAGATACGCAGTATTTT; CDR3: CASSIAAATDTQYF
size: NA; J: TRBJ1-6; D: TRBD1; V: TRBV19; DNA: TGTGCCACCTCAACCGGGACAGGGAATTCACCCCTCCACTTT; CDR3: CATSTGTGNSPLHF
size: NA; J: TRBJ2-1; D: NA; V: TRBV6-5; DNA: TGTGCCAGCACCAAACAAGTTGGCATATTGAATGAGCAGTTCTTC; CDR3: CASTKQVGILNEQFF
size: NA; J: TRBJ1-2; D: NA; V: TRBV28; DNA: TGTGCCAGCAGTTTGTCGGTAGTTGGCTACACCTTC; CDR3: CASSLSVVGYTF
size: NA; J: TRBJ2-7; D: NA; V: TRBV28; DNA: TGTGCCAGCACAAGGAGCGTCCCCCCCTACGAGCAGTACTTC; CDR3: CASTRSVPPYEQYF
size: NA; J: TRBJ2-7; D: TRBD2; V: TRBV13; DNA: TGTGCCAGCACTCCAGGTAGCGGGAGGGCGGGCGAGCAGTACTTC; CDR3: CASTPGSGRAGEQYF
size: NA; J: TRBJ2-7; D: NA; V: TRBV7-2; DNA: TGTGCCAGCAGCCCCAGGGGATACGAGCAGTACTTC; CDR3: CASSPRGYEQYF
size: NA; J: TRBJ2-1; D: NA; V: TRBV28; DNA: TGTGCCAGCAGTTTCCAGACGGGGCAGTTCTTC; CDR3: CASSFQTGQFF
size: NA; J: TRBJ2-1; D: TRBD1; V: TRBV5-4; DNA: TGTGCCAGCAGGACCGGGACAGACTATTACAATGAGCAGTTCTTC; CDR3: CASRTGTDYYNEQFF
size: NA; J: TRBJ2-7; D: NA; V: TRBV20-1; DNA: TGCAGTGCGTGGACAGCCAACGAGCAGTACTTC; CDR3: CSAWTANEQYF
size: NA; J: TRBJ1-2; D: NA; V: TRBV30; DNA: TGTGCCTGGACCGGGACTAACTATGGCTACACCTTC; CDR3: CAWTGTNYGYTF
size: few; J: TRBJ1-1; D: NA; V: TRBV7-2; DNA: TGTGCCAGCAGCTCGACAGGGAACACTGAAGCTTTCTTT; CDR3: CASSSTGNTEAFF
size: NA; J: TRBJ2-7; D: TRBD2; V: TRBV18; DNA: TGTGCCAGCTCAAGTCCTAGCGGGAGGGGGACCTACGAGCAGTACTTC; CDR3: CASSSPSGRGTYEQYF
size: once; J: TRBJ2-1; D: NA; V: TRBV6-5; DNA: TGTGCCAGCAGCGACAGACTTTACAATGAGCAGTTCTTC; CDR3: CASSDRLYNEQFF
size: NA; J: TRBJ2-3; D: TRBD2; V: TRBV4-1; DNA: TGCGCCAGCAGCCAGAGAATAGCGGGGGTGGGAGATACGCAGTATTTT; CDR3: CASSQRIAGVGDTQYF
size: NA; J: TRBJ2-3; D: NA; V: TRBV14; DNA: TGTGCCAGCAGCCAGACTACTTTCTTAACGCAGTATTTT; CDR3: CASSQTTFLTQYF
size: NA; J: TRBJ1-3; D: TRBD1; V: TRBV28; DNA: TGTGCCAGCAGTTTAGGGACAGGGGGCGCGATAGGAAACACCATATATTTT; CDR3: CASSLGTGGAIGNTIYF
size: NA; J: TRBJ2-7; D: NA; V: TRBV7-2; DNA: TGTGCCGGCAGTACGCTCCGGTCCTACGAGCAGTACTTC; CDR3: CAGSTLRSYEQYF
size: NA; J: TRBJ2-5; D: NA; V: TRBV11-3; DNA: TGTGCCAGCAGCGTAGGGGGGCCAGCCGGTGCTGAGACCCAGTACTTC; CDR3: CASSVGGPAGAETQYF
size: NA; J: TRBJ2-7; D: TRBD1; V: TRBV7-8; DNA: TGTGCCAGCAGCTTAGCGGGACAGGGGGTGCCCTACGAGCAGTACTTC; CDR3: CASSLAGQGVPYEQYF
size: NA; J: TRBJ1-4; D: NA; V: TRBV14; DNA: TGTGCCAGCAGCCAAGAGAAGGGGCTGAGGAATGAAAAACTGTTTTTT; CDR3: CASSQEKGLRNEKLFF
size: NA; J: TRBJ2-7; D: TRBD2; V: TRBV19; DNA: TGTGCCAGTAGTATTAAGGGACTACCAACTTACGAGCAGTACTTC; CDR3: CASSIKGLPTYEQYF
size: NA; J: TRBJ2-1; D: TRBD2; V: TRBV10-2; DNA: TGCGCCAGCAGGGTAGCGGGGGACTCCTACAATGAGCAGTTCTTC; CDR3: CASRVAGDSYNEQFF
size: NA; J: TRBJ2-7; D: TRBD1; V: TRBV6-2/TRBV6-3; DNA: TGTGCCAGCAGTTACCCCGAGACAGGGGTCAACGAGCAGTACTTC; CDR3: CASSYPETGVNEQYF
size: NA; J: TRBJ1-1; D: NA; V: TRBV6-5; DNA: TGTGCCAGCAGTTCCCTCGCGGGCACGGTCGCTGAAGCTTTCTTT; CDR3: CASSSLAGTVAEAFF
size: NA; J: TRBJ2-7; D: NA; V: TRBV30; DNA: TGTGCCTGGAGTTCGGGGGTCTCCTACGAGCAGTACTTC; CDR3: CAWSSGVSYEQYF
size: NA; J: TRBJ2-7; D: TRBD1; V: TRBV28; DNA: TGTGCCAGCAGTTTCCCAGGGGGAGCCTCCTACGAGCAGTACTTC; CDR3: CASSFPGGASYEQYF
size: NA; J: TRBJ1-1; D: NA; V: TRBV7-2; DNA: TGTGCCAGCAGCACTGGGCAGCCGAACACTGAAGCTTTCTTT; CDR3: CASSTGQPNTEAFF
size: NA; J: TRBJ2-2; D: TRBD2; V: TRBV30; DNA: TGTGCCTGGAGATTAGCGGGGAACACCGGGGAGCTGTTTTTT; CDR3: CAWRLAGNTGELFF
size: NA; J: TRBJ1-4; D: TRBD1; V: TRBV7-9; DNA: TGTGCCAGCAGCTCCGACAGGGGGCTGATTGAAAAACTGTTTTTT; CDR3: CASSSDRGLIEKLFF
size: NA; J: TRBJ2-1; D: NA; V: TRBV11-1; DNA: TGTGCCAGCAGCTTAGTGAGGGGGAATGAGCAGTTCTTC; CDR3: CASSLVRGNEQFF
size: NA; J: TRBJ1-5; D: NA; V: TRBV28; DNA: TGTGCCAGTGGGGAGCAGCCCCAGCATTTT; CDR3: CASGEQPQHF
size: NA; J: TRBJ2-2; D: TRBD2; V: TRBV10-1; DNA: TGCGCCAGCAGTGAGGGGACTAGGGAGACCGGGGAGCTGTTTTTT; CDR3: CASSEGTRETGELFF
size: NA; J: TRBJ2-2; D: NA; V: TRBV7-9; DNA: TGTGCCAGCACCTCAAGGACACACGGGGGAAACTCCCGAAACGCCGGGGAGCTGTTTTTT; CDR3: CASTSRTHGGNSRNAGELFF
size: NA; J: TRBJ2-7; D: NA; V: TRBV19; DNA: TGTGCCAGTAGTATAGAAAACAGGCCGACCTACGAGCAGTACTTC; CDR3: CASSIENRPTYEQYF
size: NA; J: TRBJ2-7; D: TRBD2; V: TRBV11-2; DNA: TGTGCCAGCATCGTTTCGGGAGGCCGCAACTACGAGCAGTACTTC; CDR3: CASIVSGGRNYEQYF
size: NA; J: TRBJ2-2; D: TRBD1; V: TRBV28; DNA: TGTGCCAGCGCATCTCCGGGACAGGACCCCGGGGAGCTGTTTTTT; CDR3: CASASPGQDPGELFF
size: NA; J: TRBJ1-2; D: TRBD1; V: TRBV29-1; DNA: TGCAGCGTTGAAAGGCCCCGGACAGGGGGGGTCTATGGCTACACCTTC; CDR3: CSVERPRTGGVYGYTF
size: NA; J: TRBJ1-2; D: NA; V: TRBV11-2; DNA: TGTGCCAGCAGCTCCCAGACGGGCTATGGCTACACCTTC; CDR3: CASSSQTGYGYTF
size: NA; J: TRBJ2-2; D: TRBD2; V: TRBV3-1/TRBV3-2; DNA: TGTGCCAGCAGCCAAGAAGGTTCAGGGACTAGCGGGGGCCCCCATCTCCGGGAGCTGTTTTTT; CDR3: CASSQEGSGTSGGPHLRELFF
size: NA; J: TRBJ1-1; D: TRBD1; V: TRBV7-2; DNA: TGTGCCAGCAGCTTAAGCGGCAGGGGGTCCACTGAAGCTTTCTTT; CDR3: CASSLSGRGSTEAFF
size: NA; J: TRBJ1-6; D: TRBD1; V: TRBV6-6; DNA: TGTGCCAGCAGTCCGCCGGGACAGGCAAAGAATTCACCCCTCCACTTT; CDR3: CASSPPGQAKNSPLHF
size: NA; J: TRBJ2-2; D: TRBD1; V: TRBV9; DNA: TGTGCCAGCAGCGTAGGGACAGGGGGCGCGTCCGGGGAGCTGTTTTTT; CDR3: CASSVGTGGASGELFF
size: many; J: TRBJ1-2; D: TRBD1; V: TRBV4-1; DNA: TGCGCCAGCAGCCCAGATTGGGGGACAGGGGGCGCCGATGGCTACACCTTC; CDR3: CASSPDWGTGGADGYTF
size: NA; J: TRBJ2-1; D: NA; V: TRBV21-1; DNA: NA; CDR3: CASSKVGGGAGMNTEQFF
size: NA; J: TRBJ2-2; D: TRBD2; V: TRBV5-5; DNA: TGTGCCAGCAGACGTGCCTTAAGAGACAGCGGGGGGCCGGGCACCGGGGAGCTGTTTTTT; CDR3: CASRRALRDSGGPGTGELFF
size: NA; J: TRBJ1-6; D: TRBD1; V: TRBV6-5; DNA: TGTGCCAGCAGTCACGGACAGGGCCCTAATTCACCCCTCCACTTT; CDR3: CASSHGQGPNSPLHF
size: NA; J: TRBJ2-2; D: NA; V: TRBV4-3; DNA: TGCGCCAGCAGCCAAGGACTTCTCACCGGGGAGCTGTTTTTT; CDR3: CASSQGLLTGELFF
size: NA; J: TRBJ1-1; D: NA; V: TRBV5-1; DNA: TGCGCCAGCAGCCAAGGACAGCTGAACACTGAAGCTTTCTTT; CDR3: CASSQGQLNTEAFF